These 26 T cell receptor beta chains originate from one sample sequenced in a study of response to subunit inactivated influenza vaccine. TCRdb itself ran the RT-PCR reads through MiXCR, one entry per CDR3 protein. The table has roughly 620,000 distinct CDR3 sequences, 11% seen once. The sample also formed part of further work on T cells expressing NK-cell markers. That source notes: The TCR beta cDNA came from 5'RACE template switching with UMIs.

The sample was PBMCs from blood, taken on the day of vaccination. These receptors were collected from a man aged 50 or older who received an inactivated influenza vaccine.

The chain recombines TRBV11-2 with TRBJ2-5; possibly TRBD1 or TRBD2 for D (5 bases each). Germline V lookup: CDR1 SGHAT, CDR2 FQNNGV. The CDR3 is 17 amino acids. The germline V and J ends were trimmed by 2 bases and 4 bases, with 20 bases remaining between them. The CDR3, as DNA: TGTGCCAGCAGCTTAACAGGTGGCGGCCGGGGCGGAGAGACCCAGTACTTC. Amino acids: CASSLTGGGRGGETQYF. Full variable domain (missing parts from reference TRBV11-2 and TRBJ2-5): EAGVAQSPRYKIIEKRQSVAFWCNPISGHATLYWYQQILGQGPKLLIQFQNNGVVDDSQLPKDRFSAERLKGVDSTLKIQPAKLEDSAVYLCASSLTGGGRGGETQYFGPGTRLLVL.

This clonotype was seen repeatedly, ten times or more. CDR3 region: CASSFTGGPSYEQYF. DNA for the CDR3: TGTGCCAGCAGCTTTACAGGGGGTCCCTCCTACGAGCAGTACTTC. The chain carries TRBV7-2 and TRBJ2-7; TRBD1 agrees at 8 bases. The J segment lost 0 bases and the V segment lost 3 bases, leaving 4 bases of the junction unmatched. The germline gives CDR1 SGHTA, CDR2 FQGNSA. The CDR3 contains 15 residues. Looking up the rest from reference TRBV7-2 and TRBJ2-7 gives the full variable domain: GAGVSQSPSNKVTEKGKDVELRCDPISGHTALYWYRQSLGQGLEFLIYFQGNSAPDKSGLPSDRFSAERTGGSVSTLTIQRTQQEDSAVYLCASSFTGGPSYEQYFGPGTRLTVT.

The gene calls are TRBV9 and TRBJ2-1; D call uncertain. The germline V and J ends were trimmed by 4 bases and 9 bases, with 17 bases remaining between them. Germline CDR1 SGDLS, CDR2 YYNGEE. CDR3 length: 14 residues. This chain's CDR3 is CASSPQKERSEQFF. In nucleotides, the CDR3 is TGTGCCAGCAGCCCGCAAAAGGAGAGGAGTGAGCAGTTCTTC.

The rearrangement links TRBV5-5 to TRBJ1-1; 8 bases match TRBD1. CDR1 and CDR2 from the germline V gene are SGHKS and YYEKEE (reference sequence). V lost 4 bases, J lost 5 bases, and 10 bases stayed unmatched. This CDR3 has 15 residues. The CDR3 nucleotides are TGTGCCAGCAGCCGCTTGACAGGGGTGGGGACTGAAGCTTTCTTT. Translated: CASSRLTGVGTEAFF.

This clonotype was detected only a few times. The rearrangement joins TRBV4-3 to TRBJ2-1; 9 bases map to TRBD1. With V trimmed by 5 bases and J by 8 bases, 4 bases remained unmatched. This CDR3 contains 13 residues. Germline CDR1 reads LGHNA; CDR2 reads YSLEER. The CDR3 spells CASSKGTGYEQFF. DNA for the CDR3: TGCGCCAGCAGCAAAGGGACAGGGTATGAGCAGTTCTTC.

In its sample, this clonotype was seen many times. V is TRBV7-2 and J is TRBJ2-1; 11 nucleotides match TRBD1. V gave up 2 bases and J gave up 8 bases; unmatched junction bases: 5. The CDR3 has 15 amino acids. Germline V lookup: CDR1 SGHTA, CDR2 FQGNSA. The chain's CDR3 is CASSLTGTGGYEQFF. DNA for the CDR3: TGTGCCAGCAGCTTAACCGGGACAGGGGGGTATGAGCAGTTCTTC.

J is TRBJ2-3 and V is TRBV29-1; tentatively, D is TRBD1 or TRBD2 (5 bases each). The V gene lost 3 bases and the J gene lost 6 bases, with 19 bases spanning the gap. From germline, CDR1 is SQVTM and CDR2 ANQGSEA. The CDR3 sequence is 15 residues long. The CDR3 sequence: CSVDRDPKRADTQYF. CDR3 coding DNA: TGCAGCGTTGACCGGGACCCAAAGAGGGCCGATACGCAGTATTTT.

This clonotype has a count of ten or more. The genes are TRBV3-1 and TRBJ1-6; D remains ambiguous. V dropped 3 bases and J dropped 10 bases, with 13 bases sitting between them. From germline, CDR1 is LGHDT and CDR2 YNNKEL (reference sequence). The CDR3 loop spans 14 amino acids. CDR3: CASSQRALNSPLHF. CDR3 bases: TGTGCCAGCAGCCAGCGGGCATTAAACTCACCCCTCCACTTT.

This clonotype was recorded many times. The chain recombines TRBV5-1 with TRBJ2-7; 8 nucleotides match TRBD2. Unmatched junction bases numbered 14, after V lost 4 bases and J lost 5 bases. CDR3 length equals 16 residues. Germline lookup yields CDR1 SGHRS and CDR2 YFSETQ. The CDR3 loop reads CASSPLGGGLGNEQYF. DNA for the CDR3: TGCGCCAGCAGCCCCCTTGGTGGGGGACTAGGGAACGAGCAGTACTTC.

CDR3 in DNA: TGTGCCAGCAGCCACCTGGGACTAGCGGGATGGCGTACGCAGTATTTT. Residues: CASSHLGLAGWRTQYF. V usage is TRBV6-2 or TRBV6-3 and J usage is TRBJ2-3, with TRBD2 matching over 13 bases. Germline V gene data show CDR1 as MNHEY and CDR2 as SVGEGT. The CDR3 is 16 amino acids. V gave up 6 bases and J gave up 8 bases; unmatched junction bases: 11.

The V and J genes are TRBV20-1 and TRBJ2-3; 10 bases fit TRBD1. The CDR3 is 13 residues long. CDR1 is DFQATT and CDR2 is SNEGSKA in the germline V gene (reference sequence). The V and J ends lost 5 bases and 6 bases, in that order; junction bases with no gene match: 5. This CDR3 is CSAGDRGSDTQYF. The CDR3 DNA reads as TGCAGTGCTGGGGACAGGGGATCCGATACGCAGTATTTT.

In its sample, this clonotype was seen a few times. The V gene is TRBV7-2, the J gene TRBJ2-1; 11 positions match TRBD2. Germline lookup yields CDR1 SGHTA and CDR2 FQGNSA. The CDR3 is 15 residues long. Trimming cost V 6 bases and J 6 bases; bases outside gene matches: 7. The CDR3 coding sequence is TGTGCCAGCAGGGCACTAGCGGGAGTATCCAATGAGCAGTTCTTC. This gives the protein CASRALAGVSNEQFF.

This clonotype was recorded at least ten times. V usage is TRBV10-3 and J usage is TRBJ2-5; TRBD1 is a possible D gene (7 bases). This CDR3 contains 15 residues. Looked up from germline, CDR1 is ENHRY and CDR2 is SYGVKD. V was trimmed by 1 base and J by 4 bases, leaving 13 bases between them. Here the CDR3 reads CAISELGGGPETQYF. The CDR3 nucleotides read TGTGCCATCAGTGAGTTAGGAGGGGGCCCAGAGACCCAGTACTTC.

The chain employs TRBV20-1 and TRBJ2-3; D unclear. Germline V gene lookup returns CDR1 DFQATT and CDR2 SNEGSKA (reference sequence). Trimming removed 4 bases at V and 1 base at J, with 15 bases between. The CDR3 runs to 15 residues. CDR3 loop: CSAMVSWTGTDTQYF. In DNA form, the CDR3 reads TGCAGTGCTATGGTGTCATGGACGGGCACAGATACGCAGTATTTT.

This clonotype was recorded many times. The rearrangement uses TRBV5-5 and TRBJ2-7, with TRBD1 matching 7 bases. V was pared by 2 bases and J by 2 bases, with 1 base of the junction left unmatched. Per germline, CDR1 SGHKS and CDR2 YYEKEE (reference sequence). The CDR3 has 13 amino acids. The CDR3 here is CASSLQGTYEQYF. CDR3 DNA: TGTGCCAGCAGCTTACAGGGGACCTACGAGCAGTACTTC. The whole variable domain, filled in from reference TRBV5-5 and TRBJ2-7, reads DAGVTQSPTHLIKTRGQQVTLRCSPISGHKSVSWYQQVLGQGPQFIFQYYEKEERGRGNFPDRFSARQFPNYSSELNVNALLLGDSALYLCASSLQGTYEQYFGPGTRLTVT.

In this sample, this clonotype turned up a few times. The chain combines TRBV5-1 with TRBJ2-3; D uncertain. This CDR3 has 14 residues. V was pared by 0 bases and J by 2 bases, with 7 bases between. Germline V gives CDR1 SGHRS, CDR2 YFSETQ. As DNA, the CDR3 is TGCGCCAGCAGCTTGGACGGCCTCACAGATACGCAGTATTTT. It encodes CASSLDGLTDTQYF.

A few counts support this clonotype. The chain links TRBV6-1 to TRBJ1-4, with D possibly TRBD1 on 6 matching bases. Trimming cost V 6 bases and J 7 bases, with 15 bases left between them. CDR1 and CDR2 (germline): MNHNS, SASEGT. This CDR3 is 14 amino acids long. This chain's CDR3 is CASSPQGGFEKLFF. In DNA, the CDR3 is TGTGCCAGCAGCCCACAGGGAGGGTTTGAAAAACTGTTTTTT.

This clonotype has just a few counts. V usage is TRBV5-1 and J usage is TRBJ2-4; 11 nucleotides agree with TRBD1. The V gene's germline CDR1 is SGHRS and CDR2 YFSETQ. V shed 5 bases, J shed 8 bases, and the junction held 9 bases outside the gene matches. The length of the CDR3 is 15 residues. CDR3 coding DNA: TGCGCCAGCAGTTCCACCGGGACAGGGGGTTACATTCAGTACTTC. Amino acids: CASSSTGTGGYIQYF.

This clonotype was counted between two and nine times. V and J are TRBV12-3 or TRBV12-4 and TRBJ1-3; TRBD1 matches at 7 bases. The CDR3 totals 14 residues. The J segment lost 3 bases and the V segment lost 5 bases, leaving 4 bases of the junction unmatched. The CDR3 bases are TGTGCCAGCAGTGCACAGGGGTTTGGAAACACCATATATTTT. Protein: CASSAQGFGNTIYF.

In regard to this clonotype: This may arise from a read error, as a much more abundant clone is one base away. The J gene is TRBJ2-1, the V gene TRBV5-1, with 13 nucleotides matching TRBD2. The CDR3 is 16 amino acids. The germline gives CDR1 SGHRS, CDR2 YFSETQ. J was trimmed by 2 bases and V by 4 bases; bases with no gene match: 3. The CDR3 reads CASSTGLAGTYNEQFF. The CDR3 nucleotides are TGCGCCAGCAGCACGGGACTAGCGGGGACCTACAATGAGCAGTTCTTC. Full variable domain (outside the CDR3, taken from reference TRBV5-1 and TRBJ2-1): KAGVTQTPRYLIKTRGQQVTLSCSPISGHRSVSWYQQTPGQGLQFLFEYFSETQRNKGNFPGRFSGRQFSNSRSEMNVSTLELGDSALYLCASSTGLAGTYNEQFFGPGTRLTVL.

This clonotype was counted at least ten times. CDR3 in DNA: TGTGCCAGCAGCCAATCGACAGGGGCATACAATGAGCAGTTCTTC. Protein sequence: CASSQSTGAYNEQFF. The chain recombines TRBV4-2 with TRBJ2-1, with 8 bases that match TRBD1. This CDR3 comprises 15 residues. The V and J ends lost 2 bases and 4 bases, in that order; junction bases with no gene match: 4. Germline CDR1 LGHNA, CDR2 YNFKEQ.

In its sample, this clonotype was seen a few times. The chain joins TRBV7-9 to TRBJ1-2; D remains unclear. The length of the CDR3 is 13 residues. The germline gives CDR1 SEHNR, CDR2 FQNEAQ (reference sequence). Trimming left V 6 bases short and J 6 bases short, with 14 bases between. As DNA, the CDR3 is TGTGCCAGCAGTCCAGAGGGTCGGGATGGCTACACCTTC. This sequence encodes CASSPEGRDGYTF.

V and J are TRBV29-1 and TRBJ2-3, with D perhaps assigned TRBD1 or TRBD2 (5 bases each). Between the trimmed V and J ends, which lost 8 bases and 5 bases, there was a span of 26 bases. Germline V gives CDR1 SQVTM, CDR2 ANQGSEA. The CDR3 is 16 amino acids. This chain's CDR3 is CSLGGQGEDYQDTQYF. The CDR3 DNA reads TGCAGCCTGGGCGGTCAGGGTGAAGACTATCAAGATACGCAGTATTTT.

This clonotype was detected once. CDR3 in amino acids: CASSFEGALGDTQYF. The CDR3 coding sequence is TGCGCCAGCAGCTTCGAGGGAGCCCTGGGCGATACGCAGTATTTT. The chain has TRBV5-1 and TRBJ2-3; possible D gene TRBD2, 5 bases. Trimming took off 2 bases at V and 6 bases at J, with 16 bases between the two ends. Per the germline V gene, CDR1 is SGHRS and CDR2 is YFSETQ. This CDR3 contains 15 residues.

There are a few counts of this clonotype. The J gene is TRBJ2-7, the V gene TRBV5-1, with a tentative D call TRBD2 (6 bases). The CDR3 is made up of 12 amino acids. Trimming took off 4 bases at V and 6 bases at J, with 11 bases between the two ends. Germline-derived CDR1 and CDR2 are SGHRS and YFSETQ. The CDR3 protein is CASSDQGGEQYF. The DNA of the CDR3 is TGCGCCAGCAGCGACCAGGGAGGCGAGCAGTACTTC.

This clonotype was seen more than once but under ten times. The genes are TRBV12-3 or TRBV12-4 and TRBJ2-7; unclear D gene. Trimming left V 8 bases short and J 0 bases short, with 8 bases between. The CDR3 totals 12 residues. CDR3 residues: CASGPHSYEQYF. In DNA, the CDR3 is TGTGCCAGCGGACCTCACTCCTACGAGCAGTACTTC.